These 15 T cell receptor beta chains originate from one sample sequenced in a study of T cell repertoires in cytomegalovirus infection. TCRdb redid the calling of the reads with MiXCR, one entry per CDR3 protein. Here the sample spans approximately 600,000 distinct CDR3 sequences, under 45% being singletons. For these TCRs, the target antigens are not known. The sample was cultured PBMCs, taken from culture after CMV antigen stimulation. These receptors were taken from a human donor in good health (CMV status not recorded). Some clones in this sample may be carry-over from other donors' samples.

This clonotype was found a few times. V usage is TRBV7-2 and J usage is TRBJ2-5, with TRBD2 identical over 9 bases. J gave up 4 bases and V 5 bases, and 5 bases lay outside the gene matches. Germline CDR1 reads SGHTA; CDR2 reads FQGNSA. The CDR3 is made up of 14 amino acids. The CDR3 reads CASSPSGAIETQYF. The CDR3 DNA reads TGTGCCAGCAGCCCTAGCGGGGCCATAGAGACCCAGTACTTC.

The chain combines TRBV28 with TRBJ1-5; tentative D call: TRBD1 (5 bases). Deletions cut 8 bases from V and 3 bases from J, with 17 bases between. The CDR3 loop spans 15 amino acids. The V gene's germline CDR1 is MDHEN and CDR2 SYDVKM. CDR3 in amino acids: CASSLMGRLNQPQHF. The DNA for the CDR3 is TGTGCCAGCTCCCTCATGGGGCGTCTCAATCAGCCCCAGCATTTT.

This clonotype came up a few times. The chain couples TRBV7-9 to TRBJ2-7; 8 bases are a match to TRBD1. The trim removed 2 bases at V and 3 bases at J, leaving 9 bases unmatched. The CDR3 covers 16 residues. CDR1 is SEHNR, CDR2 FQNEAQ, per germline (reference sequence). CDR3 nucleotide sequence: TGTGCCAGCAGCTTATGGGGCGATGGACAGGGCTACGAGCAGTACTTC. Translation: CASSLWGDGQGYEQYF.

This clonotype was seen at least ten times. This chain links TRBV7-2 with TRBJ2-1, with D tentatively TRBD1 (6 bases). Trimming left V 4 bases short and J 9 bases short, with 13 bases between. The CDR3 loop spans 13 amino acids. Germline V gives CDR1 SGHTA, CDR2 FQGNSA. The DNA of the CDR3 is TGTGCCAGCAGCTCCCCGGGACACGCTGAGCAGTTCTTC. Its protein is CASSSPGHAEQFF.

This clonotype was observed a handful of times. This chain uses TRBV6-1 with TRBJ2-7; D uncertain. CDR1 and CDR2 (germline): MNHNS, SASEGT. The CDR3 has 11 amino acids. V lost 3 bases, J lost 5 bases, and 5 bases lay in between. The CDR3 bases are TGTGCCAGCAGTGAGTGGAACGAGCAGTACTTC. Protein sequence: CASSEWNEQYF.

This clonotype was seen more than once but under ten times. This chain connects TRBV7-7 to TRBJ2-2; D remains ambiguous. Between the trimmed V and J ends, which lost 5 bases and 1 base, there was a span of 8 bases. Germline V lookup: CDR1 SSHAT, CDR2 FNYEAQ (reference sequence). The CDR3 consists of 14 residues. As DNA, the CDR3 is TGTGCCAGCAGCCGGAACCTGAACACCGGGGAGCTGTTTTTT. Translating gives CASSRNLNTGELFF.

In its sample, this clonotype was seen a few times. This chain joins TRBV12-3 or TRBV12-4 and TRBJ1-2; D is unclear. Trimming cost V 3 bases and J 4 bases, with 9 bases left between them. This CDR3 is 13 amino acids long. The CDR3 protein is CASSFAGFYGYTF. CDR3 in DNA: TGTGCCAGCAGTTTTGCGGGGTTCTATGGCTACACCTTC.

The DNA for the CDR3 is TGTGCTAGTGGATCCGGGAGGAGTGGTTCACCCCTCCACTTT. This sequence encodes CASGSGRSGSPLHF. This rearrangement joins TRBV12-5 to TRBJ1-6; the D is unclear. This CDR3 has 14 residues. In germline, CDR1 is LGHNT, CDR2 FRNRAP. Trimming left V 6 bases short and J 9 bases short, with 15 bases between. The entire variable domain, with the rest obtained from reference TRBV12-5 and TRBJ1-6, is as follows: DARVTQTPRHKVTEMGQEVTMRCQPILGHNTVFWYRQTMMQGLELLAYFRNRAPLDDSGMPKDRFSAEMPDATLATLKIQPSEPRDSAVYFCASGSGRSGSPLHFGNGTRLTVT.

This clonotype has a handful of counts. The junction does not match germline at one end; this may be a read error. V is TRBV4-2 and J is TRBJ1-2; 9 bases agree with TRBD1. CDR1 and CDR2 (germline): LGHNA, YNFKEQ. This CDR3 contains 12 residues. Written as DNA, the CDR3 is TGTGCCAGCAGCGACCCCGGGACAGGGATCAAATTC. It specifies CASSDPGTGIKF.

The gene calls are TRBV15 and TRBJ2-5, with D perhaps matching TRBD2 (7 bases). V was pared by 0 bases and J by 5 bases, with 13 bases between. The CDR3 length is 15 residues. The germline gives CDR1 LNHNV, CDR2 YYDKDF (reference sequence). The CDR3 coding sequence is TGTGCCACCAGCAGAGACCCGGGGGGCCTCGAGACCCAGTACTTC. Its protein is CATSRDPGGLETQYF.

CDR3 protein: CASSGRGGYYGYTF. The CDR3 DNA reads TGTGCCAGCAGTGGAAGGGGGGGGTACTATGGCTACACCTTC. The chain employs TRBV12-3 or TRBV12-4 and TRBJ1-2, with a tentative D call TRBD1 (6 bases). This CDR3 is 14 amino acids long. V was trimmed by 5 bases and J by 3 bases, leaving 13 bases between them.

J is TRBJ2-7 and V is TRBV6-1; 7 bases align to TRBD2. V was pared by 5 bases and J by 2 bases, with 9 bases of the junction left unmatched. In germline, CDR1 is MNHNS, CDR2 SASEGT. CDR3 size: 15 residues. For the CDR3, the DNA is TGTGCCAGCAGTTACGTGGGACTACTGACCTACGAGCAGTACTTC. This sequence encodes CASSYVGLLTYEQYF.

This clonotype was seen only a few times. CDR3 sequence (DNA): TGTGCCAGCAGCATAGGGACAGTGAACACTGAAGCTTTCTTT. As protein: CASSIGTVNTEAFF. The V and J genes are TRBV6-2 or TRBV6-3 and TRBJ1-1; 7 nucleotides agree with TRBD1. V gave up 6 bases and J gave up 0 bases; unmatched junction bases: 4. Germline values: CDR1 MNHEY, CDR2 SVGEGT. This CDR3 contains 14 residues.

The table lists this clonotype with a few counts. The genes are TRBV10-2 and TRBJ2-7, with 8 bases that match TRBD2. The CDR3 runs to 16 residues. Germline values: CDR1 WSHSY, CDR2 SAAADI. V lost 0 bases and J lost 6; bases outside the gene matches: 10. CDR3 amino acids: CASSESISRGGIEQYF. The CDR3, as DNA: TGCGCCAGCAGTGAGTCGATCTCTCGCGGGGGGATCGAGCAGTACTTC.

A few counts support this clonotype. The chain joins TRBV4-1 to TRBJ2-2, with D unclear. Between the trimmed V and J ends, which lost 3 bases and 7 bases, there was a span of 12 bases. The CDR3 totals 14 residues. Germline V lookup: CDR1 MGHRA, CDR2 YSYEKL. The CDR3 DNA follows: TGCGCCAGCAGCCAGACCGACTGGGGCGGGGAGCTGTTTTTT. Translation gives CASSQTDWGGELFF.